This TCR beta chain is drawn from a study of blood T cell repertoires in COVID-19. The protocol was immunoSEQ multiplex PCR, while the TCRdb copy is restricted to in-frame clones and leaves out a portion. The sample lists 320,000 or so clones, roughly 85% seen once, with about 1.9% in the top ten. The CDR3 is made up of 17 amino acids. The V call is TRBV21-1, the J call TRBJ2-5; the D call TRBD1 from the table was never checked on the DNA. TRBV21-1 is flagged as a pseudogene. This TCR was sampled from a young woman who had been exposed to COVID-19. The sample taken for sequencing was PBMCs or T cells enriched from blood (not recorded which). CDR3 in amino acids: CASSKVPATGGRETQYF. The DNA for the CDR3 is TGTGCCAGCAGCAAAGTACCGGCGACAGGGGGCAGGGAGACCCAGTACTTC.